This T cell receptor (beta chain) was obtained from a study of cytomegalovirus exposure and HLA in healthy donors. 13 Jbeta primers and 60 Vbeta primers were used for the PCR. Some clones are missing from TCRdb's copy, which holds only in-frame ones; the method was immunoSEQ multiplex PCR. The repertoire consists of around 100,000 clones, with 70% to 80% occurring once and the leading ten covering roughly 19%. V lost 4 bases and J lost 5, with 10 bases in between. CDR1 and CDR2 from the germline V gene are SGHTS and YDEGEE. CDR3 size: 12 residues. This clone was found a few times. The target antigen is unknown. Overall study results and limits: Reports state that TCR beta sequences accurately predicted most subjects' HLA-A and HLA-B alleles.

This clonotype was obtained from a woman aged 60-70 years in good health and CMV-seropositive. The sample was PBMCs. The chain combines TRBV5-8 with TRBJ2-7, with D possibly TRBD2 on 5 matching bases. CDR3 DNA: TGTGCCAGCAGCGCCACTAGGAACGAGCAGTACTTC. It specifies CASSATRNEQYF.